The rows below give T cell receptor beta chains drawn from one sample of a study of blood T cell repertoires in COVID-19. TCRdb's copy holds only in-frame clones and misses some; the assay was immunoSEQ multiplex PCR. Of 150,000 to 200,000 clones listed, approximately 86% are singletons. Sequencing used peripheral blood. These receptors originate from a woman between 35 and 50 years old with COVID-19, enrolled during active disease. Each CDR3 is given with its conserved first and last residue. A D gene is named only where the DNA matches it firmly. Clone size is shown for a subset of rows, as once, few, many or a class of expanded clone.

CDR3 protein	CDR3 DNA	J gene	V gene	clone size	D gene
CASSLSNVGGSYGYTF	TGTGCCAGCAGCTTATCTAATGTCGGGGGGAGCTATGGCTACACCTTC	TRBJ1-2	TRBV7-2	.	.
CASSVEALSTDTQYF	TGTGCCAGCAGCGTAGAAGCGCTTAGCACAGATACGCAGTATTTT	TRBJ2-3	TRBV9	.	.
CASSPPRQAGTNEKLFF	TGTGCCAGCTCACCACCCCGACAGGCCGGGACTAATGAAAAACTGTTTTTT	TRBJ1-4	TRBV18	once	.
CASSRRTSGSLAYEQYF	TGTGCCAGCAGCCGCCGGACTAGCGGGAGCTTAGCCTACGAGCAGTACTTC	TRBJ2-7	TRBV5-4	.	TRBD2
CSASSSNQPQHF	TGCAGTGCTAGTTCTTCCAATCAGCCCCAGCATTTT	TRBJ1-5	TRBV20-1	few	.
CASSPPGLAGVETQYF	TGTGCCAGCAGCCCTCCGGGACTAGCGGGAGTAGAGACCCAGTACTTC	TRBJ2-5	TRBV3-1/TRBV3-2	.	TRBD2
CASSSARVNYGYTF	TGCGCCAGCAGCTCGGCCAGGGTTAACTATGGCTACACCTTC	TRBJ1-2	TRBV5-1	.	.
CARDGDRNGQFDSPLHF	TGTGCCAGGGACGGGGACAGGAATGGTCAATTCGATTCACCCCTCCACTTT	TRBJ1-6	TRBV2	.	TRBD1
CSVAGTYGYTF	TGCAGCGTCGCAGGTACCTATGGCTACACCTTC	TRBJ1-2	TRBV29-1	.	.
CASSPDRANTGELFF	TGTGCCAGCAGCCCGGACAGGGCGAACACCGGGGAGCTGTTTTTT	TRBJ2-2	TRBV5-6	.	TRBD1
CAWSKEGWSEKLFF	TGTGCCTGGAGTAAGGAGGGCTGGAGTGAAAAACTGTTTTTT	TRBJ1-4	TRBV30	.	.
CATRRDRGQGYTGELFF	TGTGCCACCCGCCGGGACAGGGGTCAAGGGTACACCGGGGAGCTGTTTTTT	TRBJ2-2	TRBV7-8	.	TRBD1
CASSSPGDRANNEQFF	TGTGCCAGCAGCTCACCCGGGGACAGGGCGAACAATGAGCAGTTCTTC	TRBJ2-1	TRBV11-3	.	TRBD1
CAWSGSGGNEQFF	TGTGCCTGGAGTGGTAGCGGGGGCAATGAGCAGTTCTTC	TRBJ2-1	TRBV30	.	TRBD2
CASSRGVAGAYEQYF	TGTGCCAGCAGTCGGGGGGTAGCGGGAGCGTACGAGCAGTACTTC	TRBJ2-7	TRBV28	.	TRBD2
CASSFAGAVEQFF	TGTGCCAGCAGCTTCGCAGGGGCGGTCGAGCAGTTCTTC	TRBJ2-1	TRBV5-5	.	.
CASTGTSGGWEQFF	TGTGCCAGCACCGGGACTAGCGGGGGTTGGGAGCAGTTCTTC	TRBJ2-1	TRBV27	.	TRBD2
CASSHGTSGVAQYF	TGTGCCAGCAGCCACGGGACTAGCGGGGTGGCCCAGTACTTC	TRBJ2-5	TRBV7-2	.	TRBD2
CASSQGLAGIYEQYF	TGTGCCAGCAGCCAAGGGCTAGCGGGTATCTACGAGCAGTACTTC	TRBJ2-7	TRBV3-1/TRBV3-2	few	TRBD2
CASSFEGVAGELFF	TGCGCCAGCAGTTTTGAGGGGGTGGCCGGGGAGCTGTTTTTT	TRBJ2-2	TRBV10-2	once	.
CASRQASGANVLTF	TGTGCCAGCCGGCAGGCCTCTGGGGCCAACGTCCTGACTTTC	TRBJ2-6	TRBV6-5	.	.
CASSSYRGRHTDTQYF	TGTGCCAGCAGCTCGTACAGGGGAAGACACACAGATACGCAGTATTTT	TRBJ2-3	TRBV11-2	.	TRBD1
CASASMASSFHEQFF	TGTGCCAGCGCTAGTATGGCGAGCAGTTTCCATGAGCAGTTCTTC	TRBJ2-1	TRBV6-5	.	.
CAAVVDRTNNQPQHF	TGTGCCGCGGTCGTCGACAGGACCAACAATCAGCCCCAGCATTTT	TRBJ1-5	TRBV6-5	.	.
CTSSASGWAHNEQFF	TGCACCAGCAGCGCGAGCGGGTGGGCCCACAATGAGCAGTTCTTC	TRBJ2-1	TRBV1	.	.
CASSLAPRGLNTEAFF	TGTGCCAGCAGCCTGGCCCCCAGGGGGCTGAACACTGAAGCTTTCTTT	TRBJ1-1	TRBV5-6	.	TRBD1
CASSYVLSGSNEQFF	TGTGCCAGCAGTTATGTCCTTAGCGGGTCCAATGAGCAGTTCTTC	TRBJ2-1	TRBV6-5	.	TRBD2
CASSLLRLAGNEQFF	TGTGCCAGCAGTTTATTACGTCTAGCTGGAAATGAGCAGTTCTTC	TRBJ2-1	TRBV27	.	.
CATAQGGHGYTF	TGTGCCACCGCACAGGGCGGGCATGGCTACACCTTC	TRBJ1-2	TRBV19	few	.
CASSNDGQNGYTF	TGTGCCAGCAGCAACGATGGACAAAACGGCTACACCTTC	TRBJ1-2	TRBV5-5	.	.
CARSTRRQGRDHYGYTF	TGTGCCAGGAGCACACGTAGACAGGGAAGAGATCACTATGGCTACACCTTC	TRBJ1-2	TRBV19	.	TRBD1
CASGLVVALKNIQYF	TGTGCTAGTGGTTTGGTTGTGGCTTTAAAAAACATTCAGTACTTC	TRBJ2-4	TRBV12-5	.	.
CASKMRTGLGYTF	TGTGCCAGCAAGATGAGGACAGGTCTTGGCTACACCTTC	TRBJ1-2	TRBV28	.	TRBD1
CASSLEEVTSGRAGAEYEQFF	TGTGCCAGCAGCTTAGAAGAGGTGACTAGCGGGAGGGCCGGGGCGGAGTATGAGCAGTTCTTC	TRBJ2-1	TRBV7-8	.	TRBD2
CASSYSTSGRGTQYF	TGTGCCAGCAGTTACTCGACATCGGGCAGGGGGACCCAGTACTTC	TRBJ2-5	TRBV6-5	.	.
CASRKEGTSGSADF	TGTGCCAGCAGAAAAGAGGGGACTAGCGGGAGCGCGGACTTC	TRBJ2-7	TRBV7-2	.	TRBD2
CASSWSGTSVWDEQFF	TGTGCCAGCAGTTGGAGCGGGACAAGTGTATGGGATGAGCAGTTCTTC	TRBJ2-1	TRBV27	.	.
CASSLAEQRQFF	TGTGCCAGCAGCTTAGCGGAGCAGCGGCAGTTCTTC	TRBJ2-1	TRBV2	.	.
CASSSGTSVTQYF	TGTGCCAGCAGTTCGGGGACTAGCGTGACCCAGTACTTC	TRBJ2-5	TRBV27	once	TRBD2